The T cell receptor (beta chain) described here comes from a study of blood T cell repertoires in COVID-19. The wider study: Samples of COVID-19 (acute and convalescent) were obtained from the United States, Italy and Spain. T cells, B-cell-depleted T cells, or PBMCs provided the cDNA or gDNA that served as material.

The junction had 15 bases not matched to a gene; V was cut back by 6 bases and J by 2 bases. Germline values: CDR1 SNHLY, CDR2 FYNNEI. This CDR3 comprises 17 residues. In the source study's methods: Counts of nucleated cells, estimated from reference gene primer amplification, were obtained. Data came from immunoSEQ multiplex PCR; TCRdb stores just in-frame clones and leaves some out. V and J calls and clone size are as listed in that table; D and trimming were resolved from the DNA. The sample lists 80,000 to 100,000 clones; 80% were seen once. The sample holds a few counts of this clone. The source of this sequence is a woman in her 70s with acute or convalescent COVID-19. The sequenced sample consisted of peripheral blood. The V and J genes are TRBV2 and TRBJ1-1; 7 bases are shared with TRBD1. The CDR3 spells CASSRVRQGAVNTEAFF. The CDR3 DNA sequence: TGTGCCAGCAGCCGGGTAAGACAGGGCGCCGTCAACACTGAAGCTTTCTTT. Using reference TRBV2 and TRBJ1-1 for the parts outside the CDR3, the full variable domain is EPEVTQTPSHQVTQMGQEVILRCVPISNHLYFYWYRQILGQKVEFLVSFYNNEISEKSEIFDDQFSVERPDGSNFTLKIRSTKLEDSAMYFCASSRVRQGAVNTEAFFGQGTRLTVV.